This T cell receptor (beta chain) was sequenced for a study of cytotoxic CD8 clonotypes in ibrutinib-treated CLL. Profiling relied on immunoSEQ multiplex PCR, and the TCRdb table lists in-frame clones only, not all of them. The repertoire includes hundreds of thousands of clones, around four fifths of them detected once, and 6.5% to 8.5% sits in the top ten. The clonotype was recovered from a human donor with chronic lymphocytic leukemia. Sequenced here: PBMCs, sampled before ibrutinib treatment.

The CDR3 region has the DNA TGTGCCAGCAGCCCGCGCCCCGGGGGACTAGCGGGAACGGGAGATACGCAGTATTTT. Translated, it gives CASSPRPGGLAGTGDTQYF. The chain has TRBV13 and TRBJ2-3; 13 bases line up with TRBD2. This CDR3 has 19 amino acids. Germline CDR1 is PRHDT and CDR2 is FYEKMQ (reference sequence). V lost 5 bases and J lost 5; bases outside the gene matches: 16.